The 9 T cell receptor beta chains in this list originate from one sample, sequenced in a study of T cells after posttransplantation cyclophosphamide. Using immunoSEQ multiplex PCR, the repertoire was profiled, and TCRdb retains in-frame clones only, with some absent. The table has 47,000 or so clones, roughly nine tenths seen once. Sample: PBMCs. These receptors were obtained from a woman aged 45-65 years in good health and a related stem cell transplant donor.

V gene TRBV7-8 combines with J gene TRBJ2-7, with D maybe TRBD2 (5 bases). The V gene lost 3 bases and the J gene lost 0 bases, with 6 bases spanning the gap. Germline V CDR1 and CDR2: SGHVS, FQNEAQ. The CDR3 runs 13 residues. The CDR3 nucleotides are TGTGCCAGCAGCTTTACTAGCTCCTACGAGCAGTACTTC. This codes for CASSFTSSYEQYF. Filled out from reference TRBV7-8 and TRBJ2-7, the complete variable domain reads GAGVSQSPRYKVAKRGQDVALRCDPISGHVSLFWYQQALGQGPEFLTYFQNEAQLDKSGLPSDRFFAERPEGSVSTLKIQRTQQEDSAVYLCASSFTSSYEQYFGPGTRLTVT.

V usage is TRBV27 and J usage is TRBJ2-6; D gene uncertain. Germline CDR1 MNHEY, CDR2 SMNVEV (reference sequence). CDR3 length equals 18 residues. V lost 0 bases and J lost 0, with 12 bases in between. CDR3 protein: CASSLSGRLSSGANVLTF. CDR3 nucleotides: TGTGCCAGCAGTTTATCGGGCAGGCTAAGCTCTGGGGCCAACGTCCTGACTTTC.

The chain recombines TRBV7-2 with TRBJ1-4; D might be TRBD1 (6 bases). The CDR3 sequence is 12 residues long. Trimming stripped 2 bases from V and 13 bases from J, with 11 bases between. Germline values: CDR1 SGHTA, CDR2 FQGNSA. DNA of the CDR3: TGTGCCAGCAGCTTAATACAGGGAGCACTGTTTTTT. Amino acids: CASSLIQGALFF.

The chain carries TRBV18 and TRBJ2-1; D gene ambiguous. There are 13 residues in the CDR3. In germline, CDR1 is KGHSH, CDR2 LQKENI. Between the trimmed V and J ends, which lost 6 bases and 6 bases, there was a span of 12 bases. Here the CDR3 DNA reads TGTGCCAGCTCTCTGCCCTTAGTCAATGAGCAGTTCTTC. Its protein is CASSLPLVNEQFF.

The chain couples TRBV10-3 to TRBJ1-1; D may be TRBD1 (5 bases). CDR1 and CDR2 from the germline V gene are ENHRY and SYGVKD. V was shortened by 6 bases and J by 1 base, with 9 bases between the two germline ends. The CDR3 totals 13 residues. The CDR3 reads CAIRETGNTEAFF. Here the CDR3 DNA reads TGTGCCATCAGAGAAACAGGGAACACTGAAGCTTTCTTT.

The chain links TRBV27 to TRBJ2-2, with D perhaps matching TRBD2 (6 bases). The V end was cut by 2 bases, the J end by 6 bases, with 16 bases between. Germline CDR1 MNHEY, CDR2 SMNVEV (reference sequence). The CDR3 has 16 amino acids. CDR3 sequence: CASSLRGSRPSGELFF. The CDR3 region has the DNA TGTGCCAGCAGTTTACGGGGGTCTAGACCCTCCGGGGAGCTGTTTTTT.

The chain joins TRBV6-5 to TRBJ1-5, with D unresolved. Germline values: CDR1 MNHEY, CDR2 SVGAGI. The CDR3 is 13 amino acids. V was shortened by 5 bases and J by 6 bases, with 11 bases between the two germline ends. The CDR3 reads CASSGDGGQPQHF. CDR3 sequence (DNA): TGTGCCAGCAGTGGGGATGGAGGTCAGCCCCAGCATTTT.

V is TRBV4-1 and J is TRBJ1-5; D possibly corresponds to TRBD1 (6 bases). The CDR3 is made up of 14 amino acids. Trimming shortened V by 2 bases and J by 6 bases, and 11 bases separated the two germline ends. The germline V gene encodes CDR1 MGHRA and CDR2 YSYEKL. CDR3 bases: TGCGCCAGCAGCCAAATACAGGGCCCTCAGCCCCAGCATTTT. Residues: CASSQIQGPQPQHF.

The chain is built from TRBV27 and TRBJ2-1, with 9 nucleotides matching TRBD2. V was pared by 5 bases and J by 4 bases, with 12 bases of the junction left unmatched. The CDR3 spans 17 residues. CDR1 is MNHEY and CDR2 is SMNVEV in the germline V gene (reference sequence). In DNA form, the CDR3 reads TGTGCCAGCAGTCTAGAAGGGGCGGGAGGGGTTTACAATGAGCAGTTCTTC. Protein: CASSLEGAGGVYNEQFF.